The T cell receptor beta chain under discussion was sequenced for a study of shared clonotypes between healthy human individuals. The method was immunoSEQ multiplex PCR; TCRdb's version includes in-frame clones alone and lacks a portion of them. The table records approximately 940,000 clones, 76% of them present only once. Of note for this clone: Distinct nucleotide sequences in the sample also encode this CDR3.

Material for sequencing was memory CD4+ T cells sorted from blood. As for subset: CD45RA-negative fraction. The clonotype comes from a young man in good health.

The CDR3 protein is CASSFGTGGNQPQHF. The CDR3 nucleotides are TGTGCCAGCAGCTTCGGGACAGGGGGAAATCAGCCCCAGCATTTT. This rearrangement joins TRBV7-2 to TRBJ1-5; TRBD1 aligns across 11 bases. CDR1 and CDR2 (germline): SGHTA, FQGNSA. CDR3 length: 15 residues. Trimming took 3 bases from V and 4 from J; bases not matched to a gene: 2.